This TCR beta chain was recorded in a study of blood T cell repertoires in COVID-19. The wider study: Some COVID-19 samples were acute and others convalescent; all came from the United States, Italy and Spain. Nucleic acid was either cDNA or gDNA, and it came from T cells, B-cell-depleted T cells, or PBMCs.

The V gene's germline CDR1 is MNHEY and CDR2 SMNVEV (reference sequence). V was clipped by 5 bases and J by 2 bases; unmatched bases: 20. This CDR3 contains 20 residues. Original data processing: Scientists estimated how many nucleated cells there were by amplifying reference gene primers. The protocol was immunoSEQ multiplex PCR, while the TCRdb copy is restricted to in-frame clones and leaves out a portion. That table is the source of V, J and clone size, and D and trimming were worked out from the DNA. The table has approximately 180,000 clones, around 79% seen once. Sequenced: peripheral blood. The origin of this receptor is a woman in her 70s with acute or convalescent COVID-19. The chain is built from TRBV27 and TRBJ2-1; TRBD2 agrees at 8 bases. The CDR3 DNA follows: TGTGCCAGCAGTGACAGACTAGCGCACCCGGGATTCTCAACCTACAATGAGCAGTTCTTC. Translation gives CASSDRLAHPGFSTYNEQFF.